This is a list of T cell receptor beta chains from one sample in a study of cytomegalovirus exposure and HLA in healthy donors. Produced via immunoSEQ multiplex PCR; TCRdb's table is partial and in-frame only. The table includes 180,000 or so clones, roughly 88% detected once. Material for sequencing was PBMCs. The receptors stem from a woman aged 30 to 39 in good health and CMV-seropositive. Both conserved end residues are part of each CDR3. Clone size is shown for a subset of rows, as once, few, many or a class of expanded clone.

j_call: TRBJ2-7
clone_size: once
v_call: TRBV7-2
cdr3_aa: CASSSTGTEAYEQYF

j_call: TRBJ1-1
clone_size: few
v_call: TRBV20-1
cdr3_aa: CSVLGDTEAFF

j_call: TRBJ2-7
clone_size: .
v_call: TRBV18
cdr3_aa: CASSPQGGGTSGYEQYF

j_call: TRBJ1-3
clone_size: .
v_call: TRBV28
cdr3_aa: CASGRTGNSGNTIYF

j_call: TRBJ1-1
clone_size: .
v_call: TRBV19
cdr3_aa: CASSVPGLHTEAFF

j_call: TRBJ2-7
clone_size: .
v_call: TRBV10-2
cdr3_aa: CASSESAGFNEQYF

j_call: TRBJ2-3
clone_size: .
v_call: TRBV6-6
cdr3_aa: CASSYMAGLTDTQYF

j_call: TRBJ2-3
clone_size: few
v_call: TRBV5-1
cdr3_aa: CASTPGDIPTDTQYF

j_call: TRBJ1-2
clone_size: many
v_call: TRBV5-1
cdr3_aa: CASSLEAGVGYTF

j_call: TRBJ2-6
clone_size: .
v_call: TRBV19
cdr3_aa: CASSIRGTGANVLTF

j_call: TRBJ2-5
clone_size: few
v_call: TRBV5-1
cdr3_aa: CASSLARWTAGTGQETQYF